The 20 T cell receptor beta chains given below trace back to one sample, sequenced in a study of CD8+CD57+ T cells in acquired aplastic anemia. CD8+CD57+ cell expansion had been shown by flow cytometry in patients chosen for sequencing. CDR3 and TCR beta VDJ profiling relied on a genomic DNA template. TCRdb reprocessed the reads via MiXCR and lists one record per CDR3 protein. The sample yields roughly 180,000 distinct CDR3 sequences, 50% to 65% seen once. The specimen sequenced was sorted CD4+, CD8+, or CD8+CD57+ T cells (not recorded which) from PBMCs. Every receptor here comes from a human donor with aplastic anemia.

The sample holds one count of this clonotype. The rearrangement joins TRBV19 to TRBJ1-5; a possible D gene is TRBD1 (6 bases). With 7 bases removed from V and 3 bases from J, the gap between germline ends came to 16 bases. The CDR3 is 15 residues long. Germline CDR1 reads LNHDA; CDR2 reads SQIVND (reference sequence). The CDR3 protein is CASNPTGYVNQPQHF. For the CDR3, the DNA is TGTGCCAGTAACCCTACAGGGTACGTCAATCAGCCCCAGCATTTT.

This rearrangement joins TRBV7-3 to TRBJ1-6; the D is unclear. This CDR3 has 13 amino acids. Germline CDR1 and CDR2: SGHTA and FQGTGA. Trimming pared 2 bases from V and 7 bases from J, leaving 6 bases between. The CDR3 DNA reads TGTGCCAGCAGCTTACAGGAGAATTCACCCCTCCACTTT. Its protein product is CASSLQENSPLHF.

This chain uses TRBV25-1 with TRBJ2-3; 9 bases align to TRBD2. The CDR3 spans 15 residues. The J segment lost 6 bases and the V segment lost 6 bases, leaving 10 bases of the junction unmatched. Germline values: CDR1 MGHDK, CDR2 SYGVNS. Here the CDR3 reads CASSVWTSVSDTQYF. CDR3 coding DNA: TGTGCCAGCAGCGTATGGACTAGCGTTTCGGATACGCAGTATTTT.

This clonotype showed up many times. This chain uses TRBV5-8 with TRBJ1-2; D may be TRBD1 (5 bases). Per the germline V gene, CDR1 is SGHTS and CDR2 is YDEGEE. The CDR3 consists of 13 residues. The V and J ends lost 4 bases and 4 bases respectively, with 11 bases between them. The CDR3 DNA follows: TGTGCCAGCAGCGGCGGACAAGTCTATGGCTACACCTTC. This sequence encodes CASSGGQVYGYTF.

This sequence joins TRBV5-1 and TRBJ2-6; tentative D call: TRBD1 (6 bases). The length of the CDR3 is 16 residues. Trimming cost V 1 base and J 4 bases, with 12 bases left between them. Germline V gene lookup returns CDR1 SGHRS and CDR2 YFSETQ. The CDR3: CASSLFPGAGANVLTF. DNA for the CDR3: TGCGCCAGCAGCTTGTTCCCAGGGGCCGGGGCCAACGTCCTGACTTTC.

CDR3 DNA sequence: TGCAGTGCTAGCTTAAACACTGAAGCTTTCTTT. It is translated as CSASLNTEAFF. The gene calls are TRBV20-1 and TRBJ1-1; D gene ambiguous. Germline values: CDR1 DFQATT, CDR2 SNEGSKA (reference sequence). The V and J ends lost 3 bases and 2 bases respectively, with 4 bases between them. The length of the CDR3 is 11 residues.

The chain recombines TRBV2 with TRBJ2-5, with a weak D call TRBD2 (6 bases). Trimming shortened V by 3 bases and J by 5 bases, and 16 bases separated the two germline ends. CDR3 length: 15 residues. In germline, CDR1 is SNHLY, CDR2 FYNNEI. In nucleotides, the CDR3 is TGTGCCAGCAGTGAGGTTGGGGGGAGGAGTGAGACCCAGTACTTC. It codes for CASSEVGGRSETQYF.

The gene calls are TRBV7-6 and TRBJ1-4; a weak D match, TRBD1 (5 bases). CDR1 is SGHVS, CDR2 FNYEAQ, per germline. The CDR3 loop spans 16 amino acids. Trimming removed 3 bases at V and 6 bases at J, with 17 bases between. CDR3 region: CASSFSGGSTDEKLFF. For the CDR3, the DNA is TGTGCCAGCAGCTTTAGCGGGGGGAGCACAGATGAAAAACTGTTTTTT.

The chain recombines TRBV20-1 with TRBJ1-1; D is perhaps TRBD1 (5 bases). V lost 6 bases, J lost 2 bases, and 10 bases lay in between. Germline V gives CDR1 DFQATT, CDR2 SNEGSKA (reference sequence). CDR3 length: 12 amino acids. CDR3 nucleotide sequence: TGCAGTGCCGGACACCCCAACACTGAAGCTTTCTTT. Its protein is CSAGHPNTEAFF.

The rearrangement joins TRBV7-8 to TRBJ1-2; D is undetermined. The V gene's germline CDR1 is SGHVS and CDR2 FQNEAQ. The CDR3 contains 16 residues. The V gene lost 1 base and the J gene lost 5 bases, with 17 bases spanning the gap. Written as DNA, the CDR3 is TGTGCCAGCAGCTTAGGAGAGGGATCTGGACCTTATGGCTACACCTTC. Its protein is CASSLGEGSGPYGYTF.

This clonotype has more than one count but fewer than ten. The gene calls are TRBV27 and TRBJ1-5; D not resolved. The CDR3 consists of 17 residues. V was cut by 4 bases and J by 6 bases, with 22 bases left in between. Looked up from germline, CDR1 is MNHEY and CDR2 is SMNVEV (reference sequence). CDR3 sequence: CASSSRLEIMWGQPQHF. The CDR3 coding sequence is TGTGCCAGCAGTTCACGACTCGAAATAATGTGGGGTCAGCCCCAGCATTTT.

CDR3 sequence reads: CASRTGRSTEAFF. The CDR3 nucleotides read TGTGCCAGCAGAACGGGGAGGTCCACTGAAGCTTTCTTT. The chain uses TRBV6-5 and TRBJ1-1; D is unresolved. The V end lost 6 bases, the J end lost 4 bases, and 12 bases lay between the germline ends. This CDR3 spans 13 amino acids. Germline V gene lookup returns CDR1 MNHEY and CDR2 SVGAGI.

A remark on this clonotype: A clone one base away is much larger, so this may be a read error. Here the CDR3 reads CASSYTKNTEAFF. CDR3 nucleotide sequence: TGTGCCAGTAGTTACACCAAGAACACTGAAGCTTTCTTT. The chain links TRBV19 to TRBJ1-1; no reliable D call. The CDR3 has 13 amino acids. V was clipped by 5 bases and J by 1 base, with 8 bases between them. Germline CDR1 is LNHDA and CDR2 is SQIVND (reference sequence).

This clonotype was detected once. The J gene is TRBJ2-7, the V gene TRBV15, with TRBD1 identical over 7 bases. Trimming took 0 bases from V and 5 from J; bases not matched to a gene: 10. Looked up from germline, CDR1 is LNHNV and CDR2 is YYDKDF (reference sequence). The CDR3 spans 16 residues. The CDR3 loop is CATSRETGLALNEQYF. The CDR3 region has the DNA TGTGCCACCAGCAGAGAGACAGGGCTCGCTCTCAACGAGCAGTACTTC.

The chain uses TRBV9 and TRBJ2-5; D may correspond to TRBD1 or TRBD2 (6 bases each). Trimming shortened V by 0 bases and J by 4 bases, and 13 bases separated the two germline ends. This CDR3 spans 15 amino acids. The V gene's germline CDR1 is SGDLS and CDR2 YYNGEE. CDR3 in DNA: TGTGCCAGCAGCGTAGTAGGGGGGTGGGCAGAGACCCAGTACTTC. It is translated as CASSVVGGWAETQYF.

CDR3 bases: TGTGCCACCCGAACAGGGTACGAGCAGTACTTC. It is translated as CATRTGYEQYF. V gene TRBV10-3 combines with J gene TRBJ2-7, with TRBD1 as a possible D gene (6 bases). The CDR3 is made up of 11 amino acids. Germline V gene sequence: CDR1 ENHRY, CDR2 SYGVKD. Trimming cost V 10 bases and J 4 bases, with 11 bases left between them.

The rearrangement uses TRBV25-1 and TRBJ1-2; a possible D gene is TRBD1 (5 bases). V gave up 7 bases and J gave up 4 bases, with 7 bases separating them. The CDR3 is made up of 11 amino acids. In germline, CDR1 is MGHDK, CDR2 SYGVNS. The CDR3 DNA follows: TGTGCCAGCACTGACAGCTATGGCTACACCTTC. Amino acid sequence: CASTDSYGYTF.

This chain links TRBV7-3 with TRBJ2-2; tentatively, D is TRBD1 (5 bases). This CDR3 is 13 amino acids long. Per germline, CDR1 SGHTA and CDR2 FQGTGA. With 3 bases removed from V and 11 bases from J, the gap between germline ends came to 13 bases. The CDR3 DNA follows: TGTGCCAGCAGCTTGTTGGGGCTGAATGAGCTGTTTTTT. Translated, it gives CASSLLGLNELFF.

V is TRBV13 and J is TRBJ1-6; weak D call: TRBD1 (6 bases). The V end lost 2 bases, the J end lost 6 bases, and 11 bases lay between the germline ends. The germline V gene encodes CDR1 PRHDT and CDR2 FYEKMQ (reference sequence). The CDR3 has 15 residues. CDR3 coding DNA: TGTGCCAGCAGCTTAAGCGACAGGTCTAATTCACCCCTCCACTTT. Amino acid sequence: CASSLSDRSNSPLHF.

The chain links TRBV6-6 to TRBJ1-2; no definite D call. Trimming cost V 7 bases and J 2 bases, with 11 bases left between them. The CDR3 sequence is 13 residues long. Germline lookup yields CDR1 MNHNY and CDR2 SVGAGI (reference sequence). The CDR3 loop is CASKYRLNYGYTF. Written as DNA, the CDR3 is TGTGCCAGCAAGTATCGGCTGAACTATGGCTACACCTTC.